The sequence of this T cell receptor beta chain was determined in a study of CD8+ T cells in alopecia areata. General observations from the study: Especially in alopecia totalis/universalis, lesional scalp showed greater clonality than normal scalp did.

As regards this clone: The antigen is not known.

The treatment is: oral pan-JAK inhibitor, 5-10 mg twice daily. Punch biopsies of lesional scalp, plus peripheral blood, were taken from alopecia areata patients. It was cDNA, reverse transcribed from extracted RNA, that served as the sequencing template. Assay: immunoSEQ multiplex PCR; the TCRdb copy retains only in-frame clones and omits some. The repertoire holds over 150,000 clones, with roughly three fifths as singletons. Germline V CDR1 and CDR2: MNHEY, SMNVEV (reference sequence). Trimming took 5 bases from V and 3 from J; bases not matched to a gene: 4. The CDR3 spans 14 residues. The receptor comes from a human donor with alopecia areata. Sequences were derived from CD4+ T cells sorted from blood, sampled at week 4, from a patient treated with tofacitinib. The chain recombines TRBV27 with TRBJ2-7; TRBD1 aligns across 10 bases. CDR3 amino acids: CASSPRTGGYEQYF. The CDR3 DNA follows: TGTGCCAGCAGTCCCAGGACAGGGGGCTACGAGCAGTACTTC.